This TCR beta chain was documented in a study of cytomegalovirus exposure and HLA in healthy donors. Study-level background: The 100 million to 140 million unique TCR beta sequences, from about 179 million T cells, were found by an earlier analysis.

The CDR3 is made up of 17 amino acids. Germline V lookup: CDR1 SGHRS, CDR2 YFSETQ. Trimming took 3 bases from V and 0 from J; bases not matched to a gene: 9. In regard to this clone: What it binds is unknown.

PCR involved 60 Vbeta and 13 Jbeta primers. Assay used: immunoSEQ multiplex PCR; TCRdb lists only in-frame clones, some missing. The sample consists of some 150,000 clones, about four fifths of them appearing once. Study-wide results and caveats: Among TCR beta chains of equal frequency, HLA-associated ones were more clonally expanded in a later analysis. An analysis that came later showed most CMV-associated TCR beta chains appearing HLA-restricted. For most TCR beta V segments, an earlier analysis put the productive rate at about 87% or about 30% of the time.

The chain has TRBV5-1 and TRBJ1-3; 7 bases are shared with TRBD1. The receptor was derived from a man aged 30 to 45 in good health and CMV-seronegative. The sequenced sample was PBMCs. CDR3 coding DNA: TGCGCCAGCAGCTCCCTTCGAGGGGGCTCCTCTGGAAACACCATATATTTT. It is translated as CASSSLRGGSSGNTIYF.